This TCR beta chain was obtained from a study of CD8 T cells in Susac syndrome. cDNA came from approximately 0.5 to 1 ug RNA primed by random hexamers. Coverage of TCR beta CDR3 amplification by immunoSEQ multiplex PCR extended to 54 Vbeta and 13 Jbeta. TCRdb reprocessed the immunoSEQ multiplex PCR reads via MiXCR and lists one record per CDR3 protein. The top ten clones hold roughly 0.099% of a sample with about 160,000 distinct CDR3 sequences, roughly 94% of them seen once. This clonotype has only one observation. CD8+ and CD4+ T cells taken from blood had their TCR beta sequenced. Stable or active relapsing-remitting multiple sclerosis, untreated and meeting revised McDonald criteria, defined the controls. Purification of the CD8+ and CD4+ T cells relied on negative isolation, and TEMRA cells underwent FACS enrichment. Trimming removed 4 bases from V and 9 bases from J, with 16 bases in between. The CDR3 contains 13 residues. The germline gives CDR1 SGHDT, CDR2 YYEEEE.

The sample consisted of CD4+ T cells from PBMCs. J is TRBJ1-2 and V is TRBV5-6, with D maybe TRBD1 (6 bases). The origin of this receptor is a human donor with multiple sclerosis. Here the CDR3 DNA reads TGTGCCAGCAGCCGGAGGGGGGGGAGTAGCTACACCTTC. Translation: CASSRRGGSSYTF.